This T cell receptor beta chain emerged from a study of tissue T cells after allogeneic stem cell transplantation. Study-wide results and caveats: Anatomically similar tissues had similar TCR repertoires within each patient.

Indicated time point: mouse harvest day 7 after allogeneic transplant. Mouse grafts combined 10^7 T-cell-depleted bone marrow cells with 10^6 splenic CD5+ T cells. CDR1 and CDR2 from the germline V gene are LGHNA and YNLKQL (reference sequence). The CDR3 loop spans 14 amino acids. V shed 1 base and J 8 bases; nucleotides not matched to a gene: 4. A remark on this clone: Its target is not known. Gene labels here are mouse ones. The read is 1 residue too short to cover the CDR3 end, so that end is filled in from the germline J gene.

Generated by immunoSEQ multiplex PCR, the TCRdb table keeps only in-frame clones and is missing some. The data contain roughly 7,100 clones, over 35% of them singletons. The sample taken for sequencing was gut tissue. The sequence came from a female BALB/c mouse given C57BL/6 T cells with graft-versus-host disease after an allogeneic hematopoietic cell transplant. This chain connects TRBV5 to TRBJ2-5; 9 nucleotides agree with TRBD1. The CDR3 loop is CASSQGTGEGTQYF. CDR3 DNA (partial): TGTGCCAGCAGCCAAGGGACAGGGGAGGGCACCCAGTAC.